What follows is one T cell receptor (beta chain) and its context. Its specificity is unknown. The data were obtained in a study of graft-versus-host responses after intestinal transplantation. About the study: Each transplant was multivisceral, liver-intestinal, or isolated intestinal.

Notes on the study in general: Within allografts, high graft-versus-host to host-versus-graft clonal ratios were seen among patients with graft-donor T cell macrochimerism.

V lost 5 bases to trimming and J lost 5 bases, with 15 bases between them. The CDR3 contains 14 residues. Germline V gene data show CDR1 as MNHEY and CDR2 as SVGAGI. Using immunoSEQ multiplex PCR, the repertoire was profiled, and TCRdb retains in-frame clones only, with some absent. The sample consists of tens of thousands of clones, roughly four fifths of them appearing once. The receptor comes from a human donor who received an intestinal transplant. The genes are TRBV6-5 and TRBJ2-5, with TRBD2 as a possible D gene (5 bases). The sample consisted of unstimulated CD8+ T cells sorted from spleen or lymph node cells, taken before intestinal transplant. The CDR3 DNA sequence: TGTGCCAGCAGTCCCGGGATGCCACACGAGACCCAGTACTTC. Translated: CASSPGMPHETQYF.